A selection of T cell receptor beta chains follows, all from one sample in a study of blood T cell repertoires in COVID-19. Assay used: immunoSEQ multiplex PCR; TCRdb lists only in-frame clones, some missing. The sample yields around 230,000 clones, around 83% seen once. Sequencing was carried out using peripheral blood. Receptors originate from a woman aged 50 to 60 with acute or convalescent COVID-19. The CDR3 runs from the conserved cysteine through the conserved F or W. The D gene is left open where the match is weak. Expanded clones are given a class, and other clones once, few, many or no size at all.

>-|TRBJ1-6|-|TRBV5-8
CASLEESSYNSPLHF
TGTGCCAGCTTGGAGGAGAGCTCCTATAATTCACCCCTCCACTTT
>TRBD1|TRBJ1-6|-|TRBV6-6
CASSPHYDTGANSPLHF
TGTGCCAGCAGTCCTCACTATGACACAGGGGCCAATTCACCCCTCCACTTT
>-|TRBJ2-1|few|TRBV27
CASSFTGLDNEQFF
TGTGCCAGCAGTTTCACAGGGCTCGACAATGAGCAGTTCTTC
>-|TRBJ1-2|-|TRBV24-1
CATSDPTVTDYGYTF
TGTGCCACCAGTGATCCGACAGTCACTGACTATGGCTACACCTTC
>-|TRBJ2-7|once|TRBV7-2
CASSLSAGREWLGEQYF
TGTGCCAGCAGCTTGTCGGCCGGTAGGGAGTGGTTGGGCGAGCAGTACTTC
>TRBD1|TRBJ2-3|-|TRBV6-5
CASFVNRGLTDTQYF
TGTGCCAGCTTCGTTAACAGGGGATTAACAGATACGCAGTATTTT
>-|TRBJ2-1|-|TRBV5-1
CASSPGRDKQFF
TGCGCCAGCAGCCCAGGTCGGGATAAGCAGTTCTTC
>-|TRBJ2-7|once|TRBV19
CASSPSGLYLRRYEQYF
TGTGCCAGCAGCCCCTCGGGACTCTACCTGAGACGATACGAGCAGTACTTC
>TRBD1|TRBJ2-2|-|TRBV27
CASSTRTGQTGELFF
TGTGCCAGCAGTACACGGACAGGGCAAACCGGGGAGCTGTTTTTT
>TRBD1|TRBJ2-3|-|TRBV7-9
CASRATRSQGARDTQYF
TGTGCCAGCAGGGCCACGAGGAGCCAGGGGGCGAGGGATACGCAGTATTTT
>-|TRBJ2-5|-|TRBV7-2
CASSLLEETQYF
TGTGCCAGCAGCTTACTCGAAGAGACCCAGTACTTC
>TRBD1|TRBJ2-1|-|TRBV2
CASSITGAYNEQFF
TGTGCCAGCAGTATTACAGGGGCGTACAATGAGCAGTTCTTC
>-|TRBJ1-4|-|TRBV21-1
CASSKGGRGGVDREKLFF
TGTGCCAGCAGCAAAGGGGGCAGGGGAGGGGTGGATCGGGAAAAACTGTTTTTT
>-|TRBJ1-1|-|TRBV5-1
CASGLHMNTEAFF
TGCGCCAGCGGACTGCACATGAACACTGAAGCTTTCTTT
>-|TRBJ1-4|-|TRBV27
CASSSDRSGGKLFF
TGTGCCAGCAGTTCCGACAGGTCCGGGGGGAAACTGTTTTTT
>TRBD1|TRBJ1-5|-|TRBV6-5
CASSKDRDQPQHF
TGTGCCAGCAGCAAAGACAGGGATCAGCCCCAGCATTTT
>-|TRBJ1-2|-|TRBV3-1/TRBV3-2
CASSQDDGGGGYTF
TGTGCCAGCAGCCAAGATGATGGGGGAGGCGGCTACACCTTC
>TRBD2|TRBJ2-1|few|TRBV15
CATSLLPGLGHDEQFF
TGTGCCACCAGCCTACTACCGGGACTAGGGCACGATGAGCAGTTCTTC
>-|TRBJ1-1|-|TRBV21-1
CASSKVCGQRVTEAFF
TGTGCCAGCAGCAAAGTGTGCGGACAGCGTGTCACTGAAGCTTTCTTT
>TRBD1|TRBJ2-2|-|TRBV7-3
CASGDRANTGELFF
TGTGCCAGTGGGGACAGAGCGAACACCGGGGAGCTGTTTTTT
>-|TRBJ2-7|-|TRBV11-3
CASSPGIGQNSYEQYF
TGTGCCAGCAGCCCCGGGATAGGGCAAAACTCCTACGAGCAGTACTTC
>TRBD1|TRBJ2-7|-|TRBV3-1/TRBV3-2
CASSQGDRHKGEQYF
TGTGCCAGCAGCCAAGGGGACAGGCATAAAGGCGAGCAGTACTTC
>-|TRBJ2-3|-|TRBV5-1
CASSLSPGSTDTQYF
TGCGCCAGCAGCTTGTCCCCGGGAAGCACAGATACGCAGTATTTT
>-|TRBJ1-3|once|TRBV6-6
CASRSQGNSGNTIYF
TGTGCCAGCAGATCACAGGGAAACTCTGGAAACACCATATATTTT
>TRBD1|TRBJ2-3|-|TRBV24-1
CATSDILGQGSSDTQYF
TGTGCCACCAGTGATATCCTGGGACAGGGTTCGTCAGATACGCAGTATTTT
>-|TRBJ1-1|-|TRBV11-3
CASSLINTEAFF
TGTGCCAGCAGCCTAATAAACACTGAAGCTTTCTTT
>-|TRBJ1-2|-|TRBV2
CASSVTPNYGYTF
TGTGCCAGCAGTGTCACACCCAACTATGGCTACACCTTC
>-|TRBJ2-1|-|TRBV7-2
CASSLDSGSENEQFF
TGTGCCAGCAGCTTAGACAGCGGGTCTGAGAATGAGCAGTTCTTC
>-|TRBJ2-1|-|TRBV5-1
CASSHSGDSSYNEQFF
TGCGCCAGCAGCCATAGCGGAGATAGCTCCTACAATGAGCAGTTCTTC
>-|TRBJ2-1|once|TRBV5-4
CASSLGGRRGGYNEQFF
TGTGCCAGCAGCTTGGGGGGTCGGCGGGGTGGGTACAATGAGCAGTTCTTC
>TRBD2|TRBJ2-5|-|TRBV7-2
CASSLVPSGRVQETQYF
TGTGCCAGCAGCTTAGTTCCTAGCGGGAGGGTCCAAGAGACCCAGTACTTC
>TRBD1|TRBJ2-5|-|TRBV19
CASSRSTGRQETQYF
TGTGCCAGTAGTAGATCGACAGGGCGGCAAGAGACCCAGTACTTC
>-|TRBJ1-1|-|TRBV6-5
CASSYSTGGDTEAFF
TGTGCCAGCAGTTACTCGACGGGGGGGGACACTGAAGCTTTCTTT
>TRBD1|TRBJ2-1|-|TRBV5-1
CASSLDLGTGRNEQFF
TGCGCCAGCAGCTTGGACCTCGGGACAGGGCGTAATGAGCAGTTCTTC
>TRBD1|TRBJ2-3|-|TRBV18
CASSQDRGTDTQYF
TGTGCCAGCTCACAGGACAGGGGCACAGATACGCAGTATTTT
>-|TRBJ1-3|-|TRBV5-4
CASSLVGGAGNTIYF
TGTGCCAGCAGCTTGGTCGGGGGGGCCGGCAACACCATATATTTT
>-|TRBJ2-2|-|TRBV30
CAWSAPTASTGELFF
TGTGCCTGGAGTGCTCCGACAGCAAGTACCGGGGAGCTGTTTTTT
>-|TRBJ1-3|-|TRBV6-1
CASSDYRFLSGNTIYF
TGTGCCAGCAGTGATTACAGGTTTCTGTCTGGAAACACCATATATTTT
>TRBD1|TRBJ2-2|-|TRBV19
CASRSGTGVTGELFF
TGTGCCAGTAGGTCCGGGACAGGGGTAACCGGGGAGCTGTTTTTT
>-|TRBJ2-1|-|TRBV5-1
CASSLGGDEQFF
TGCGCCAGCAGCTTGGGGGGAGATGAGCAGTTCTTC
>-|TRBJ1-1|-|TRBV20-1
CSASRAGDVSPEAFF
TGCAGTGCTAGTCGGGCGGGGGACGTTTCCCCTGAAGCTTTCTTT
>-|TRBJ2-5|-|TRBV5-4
CASSLDREQGETQYF
TGTGCCAGCAGCTTGGACCGGGAGCAGGGAGAGACCCAGTACTTC
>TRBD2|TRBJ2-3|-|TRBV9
CASSAPSGEYTDTQYF
TGTGCCAGCAGCGCCCCTAGCGGGGAATACACAGATACGCAGTATTTT
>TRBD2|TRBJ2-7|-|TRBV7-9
CASSLVLASDEQYF
TGTGCCAGCAGCTTAGTACTAGCGAGCGACGAGCAGTACTTC
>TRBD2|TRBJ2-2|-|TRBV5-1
CASSLILGLDTGELFF
TGCGCCAGCAGCTTGATTTTGGGACTAGACACCGGGGAGCTGTTTTTT
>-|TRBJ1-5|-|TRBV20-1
CSASRGSDGNQPQHF
TGCAGTGCTAGTAGGGGTTCCGATGGCAATCAGCCCCAGCATTTT
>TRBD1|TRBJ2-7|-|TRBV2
CANRQGAGAEQYF
TGTGCCAACCGACAGGGGGCGGGAGCCGAGCAGTACTTC
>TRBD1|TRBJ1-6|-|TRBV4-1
CASNQDRVNSPLHF
TGCGCCAGCAACCAGGACAGGGTTAATTCACCCCTCCACTTT
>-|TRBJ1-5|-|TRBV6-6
CASSPGILQPQHF
TGTGCCAGCAGTCCAGGGATTCTGCAGCCCCAGCATTTT
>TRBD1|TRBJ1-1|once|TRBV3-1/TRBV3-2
CASSQRQGVMNTEAFF
TGTGCCAGCAGCCAAAGACAGGGGGTCATGAACACTGAAGCTTTCTTT
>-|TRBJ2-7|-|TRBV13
CASSLGGGTSYEQYF
TGTGCCAGCAGCTTAGGCGGAGGGACCTCCTACGAGCAGTACTTC
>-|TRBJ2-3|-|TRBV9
CASSAIRGADTQYF
TGTGCCAGCAGCGCAATTAGGGGCGCAGATACGCAGTATTTT
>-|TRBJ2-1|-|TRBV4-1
CASSPRGELGNEQFF
TGCGCCAGCAGCCCCAGGGGGGAGCTTGGAAATGAGCAGTTCTTC
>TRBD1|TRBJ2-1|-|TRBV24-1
CATSFGQGAASSNEQFF
TGTGCCACCAGTTTTGGACAGGGGGCGGCTTCTTCCAATGAGCAGTTCTTC